This T cell receptor beta chain originates from a study of graft-versus-host responses after intestinal transplantation. Study context: Anti-thymocyte globulin served as induction for all recipients, who then took tacrolimus and steroids for approximately three years. Study-wide results and caveats: Early HvG declines after transplant were associated with peak circulating GvH clone levels. Individuals carrying graft-donor T cell macrochimerism showed high graft-versus-host to host-versus-graft clonal ratios in allografts.

TCRdb keeps only in-frame clones here, not all; method: immunoSEQ multiplex PCR. The data contain approximately 37,000 clones, roughly 86% of them singletons. A remark on this clone: Its specificity is not known.

Germline lookup yields CDR1 SGHKS and CDR2 YYEKEE (reference sequence). V dropped 0 bases and J dropped 7 bases, with 11 bases sitting between them. The CDR3 has 13 residues. The chain employs TRBV5-5 and TRBJ2-7; D possibly matches TRBD1 or TRBD2 (5 bases each). This specimen was PBMCs, taken 267 days after transplant. The receptor was isolated from a human patient who received an intestinal transplant, so some T cells may come from the graft donor. The CDR3 reads CASSLVLGPEQYF. The CDR3, as DNA: TGTGCCAGCAGCTTGGTATTGGGACCGGAGCAGTACTTC.